This is a list of T cell receptor beta chains from one sample in a study of sequential checkpoint blockade in melanoma. TCRdb's copy holds only in-frame clones and misses some; the assay was immunoSEQ multiplex PCR. The sample carries 5,200 or so clones, around 73% recorded once. This material consisted of CD8+ T cells sorted from blood (inferred from file names), taken from a patient given nivolumab and ipilimumab in sequence. Every receptor here comes from a human donor with melanoma. Each CDR3 is given with its conserved first and last residue. The order of the fields is D gene, V gene, clone size, J gene, CDR3 protein, CDR3 DNA. The D gene is left open where the match is weak. Expanded clones get a size class; other rows say once, few or many, or leave the size out.

d_call: .; v_call: TRBV4-3; clone_size: .; j_call: TRBJ1-1; cdr3_aa: CASSQGGGAGEAFF; cdr3_nt: TGCGCCAGCAGCCAAGGAGGGGGGGCGGGAGAAGCTTTCTTT
d_call: .; v_call: TRBV7-8; clone_size: .; j_call: TRBJ1-6; cdr3_aa: CASSPPWGADSPLHF; cdr3_nt: TGTGCCAGCAGCCCCCCATGGGGCGCCGATTCACCCCTCCACTTT
d_call: .; v_call: TRBV7-9; clone_size: medium-sized; j_call: TRBJ2-3; cdr3_aa: CASSQPGTLGDTQYF; cdr3_nt: TGTGCCAGCAGCCAACCCGGGACTCTGGGAGATACGCAGTATTTT
d_call: TRBD1; v_call: TRBV27; clone_size: .; j_call: TRBJ2-7; cdr3_aa: CASSGQGAFAYEQYF; cdr3_nt: TGTGCCAGCAGTGGACAGGGGGCTTTCGCCTACGAGCAGTACTTC
d_call: .; v_call: TRBV7-9; clone_size: .; j_call: TRBJ1-6; cdr3_aa: CASSHPRGRGSPLHF; cdr3_nt: TGTGCCAGCAGCCATCCGCGGGGGAGAGGTTCACCCCTCCACTTT
d_call: .; v_call: TRBV5-8; clone_size: .; j_call: TRBJ1-2; cdr3_aa: CASTLAYQTPANYGYTF; cdr3_nt: TGTGCCAGCACCCTAGCTTACCAGACACCAGCTAACTATGGCTACACCTTC
d_call: TRBD2; v_call: TRBV6-1; clone_size: few; j_call: TRBJ2-1; cdr3_aa: CASIPTSGGYNEQFF; cdr3_nt: TGTGCCAGCATTCCGACTAGCGGGGGTTACAATGAGCAGTTCTTC
d_call: .; v_call: TRBV14; clone_size: .; j_call: TRBJ1-2; cdr3_aa: CASSPTGSYGYTF; cdr3_nt: TGTGCCAGCAGTCCAACAGGATCCTATGGCTACACCTTC
d_call: TRBD2; v_call: TRBV7-8; clone_size: .; j_call: TRBJ2-6; cdr3_aa: CASSLTGGNSGANVLTF; cdr3_nt: TGTGCCAGCAGCTTAACGGGGGGTAACTCTGGGGCCAACGTCCTGACTTTC
d_call: .; v_call: TRBV7-8; clone_size: .; j_call: TRBJ2-7; cdr3_aa: CASSLQMGWETYEQYF; cdr3_nt: TGTGCCAGCAGCCTACAAATGGGGTGGGAGACCTACGAGCAGTACTTC
d_call: TRBD1; v_call: TRBV6-5; clone_size: .; j_call: TRBJ1-4; cdr3_aa: CASSYSPGQDGELFF; cdr3_nt: TGTGCCAGCAGTTACTCTCCGGGACAGGACGGCGAACTGTTTTTT
d_call: TRBD1; v_call: TRBV29-1; clone_size: once; j_call: TRBJ1-6; cdr3_aa: CSVRDRDYSPLHF; cdr3_nt: TGCAGCGTTCGGGACAGGGATTATTCACCCCTCCACTTT
d_call: TRBD2; v_call: TRBV7-2; clone_size: few; j_call: TRBJ2-1; cdr3_aa: CASSPRSGGVNEQFF; cdr3_nt: TGTGCCAGCAGCCCCAGGAGCGGGGGGGTAAATGAGCAGTTCTTC
d_call: TRBD1; v_call: TRBV9; clone_size: .; j_call: TRBJ1-1; cdr3_aa: CASSPRDRLGTEAFF; cdr3_nt: TGTGCCAGCAGTCCACGGGACAGGTTAGGCACTGAAGCTTTCTTT
d_call: TRBD1; v_call: TRBV6-6; clone_size: .; j_call: TRBJ2-7; cdr3_aa: CASRLPGQGAYEQYF; cdr3_nt: TGTGCCAGCAGATTACCGGGACAGGGAGCCTACGAGCAGTACTTC
d_call: .; v_call: TRBV27; clone_size: .; j_call: TRBJ1-6; cdr3_aa: CASSLQLKGGGNSPLHF; cdr3_nt: TGTGCCAGCAGTTTACAACTAAAGGGAGGGGGGAATTCACCCCTCCACTTT
d_call: TRBD1; v_call: TRBV2; clone_size: .; j_call: TRBJ2-7; cdr3_aa: CASTLTRDRDDEQYF; cdr3_nt: TGTGCCAGCACTCTAACCCGGGACAGGGACGACGAGCAGTACTTC
d_call: TRBD1; v_call: TRBV7-8; clone_size: .; j_call: TRBJ2-7; cdr3_aa: CASSSKDRDRGYEQYF; cdr3_nt: TGTGCCAGCAGCTCTAAGGACAGGGACAGGGGCTACGAGCAGTACTTC
d_call: .; v_call: TRBV30; clone_size: .; j_call: TRBJ1-1; cdr3_aa: CAWSEVTVAEAFF; cdr3_nt: TGTGCCTGGAGTGAAGTGACAGTGGCTGAAGCTTTCTTT
d_call: .; v_call: TRBV5-5; clone_size: .; j_call: TRBJ2-7; cdr3_aa: CASSLFGSSSYEQYF; cdr3_nt: TGTGCCAGCAGCTTGTTTGGGAGCAGCTCCTACGAGCAGTACTTC
d_call: .; v_call: TRBV5-1; clone_size: .; j_call: TRBJ1-3; cdr3_aa: CASSLEGRAINTIYF; cdr3_nt: TGCGCCAGCAGCTTGGAAGGCAGGGCAATTAACACCATATATTTT
d_call: .; v_call: TRBV6-6; clone_size: .; j_call: TRBJ1-2; cdr3_aa: CASSQTTLRRGYTF; cdr3_nt: TGTGCCAGCAGTCAAACTACGCTACGGAGGGGCTACACCTTC
d_call: TRBD1; v_call: TRBV11-2; clone_size: .; j_call: TRBJ2-7; cdr3_aa: CASSLSTGAYEQYF; cdr3_nt: TGTGCCAGCAGCTTGTCGACAGGGGCGTACGAGCAGTACTTC
d_call: .; v_call: TRBV4-3; clone_size: .; j_call: TRBJ1-1; cdr3_aa: CASSQGGNTEAFF; cdr3_nt: TGCGCCAGCAGCCAAGGAGGGAACACTGAAGCTTTCTTT
d_call: TRBD1; v_call: TRBV19; clone_size: .; j_call: TRBJ1-2; cdr3_aa: CASSLSPGTGVLANYGYTF; cdr3_nt: TGTGCCAGTAGTCTGTCTCCCGGGACAGGGGTTTTGGCTAACTATGGCTACACCTTC
d_call: TRBD2; v_call: TRBV18; clone_size: .; j_call: TRBJ2-5; cdr3_aa: CASSPPASGGAFGETQYF; cdr3_nt: TGTGCCAGCTCACCACCGGCTAGCGGGGGGGCATTTGGAGAGACCCAGTACTTC
d_call: TRBD1; v_call: TRBV27; clone_size: .; j_call: TRBJ1-6; cdr3_aa: CASSLSRQGKNSPLHF; cdr3_nt: TGTGCCAGCAGTTTATCGCGACAGGGTAAAAATTCACCCCTCCACTTT
d_call: .; v_call: TRBV7-7; clone_size: .; j_call: TRBJ2-7; cdr3_aa: CASSLGEGRSYEQYF; cdr3_nt: TGTGCTAGCAGCTTAGGAGAGGGCAGGAGCTACGAGCAGTACTTC
d_call: .; v_call: TRBV19; clone_size: .; j_call: TRBJ2-1; cdr3_aa: CASSSDNEQFF; cdr3_nt: TGTGCCAGTAGTTCAGACAATGAGCAGTTCTTC
d_call: .; v_call: TRBV7-6; clone_size: .; j_call: TRBJ1-1; cdr3_aa: CASSLELITSSEAFF; cdr3_nt: TGTGCCAGCAGCTTAGAACTAATAACTAGCTCTGAAGCTTTCTTT
d_call: .; v_call: TRBV2; clone_size: .; j_call: TRBJ2-2; cdr3_aa: CASSGGQFVTGELFF; cdr3_nt: TGTGCCAGCAGTGGGGGGCAGTTTGTCACCGGGGAGCTGTTTTTT
d_call: .; v_call: TRBV28; clone_size: .; j_call: TRBJ2-7; cdr3_aa: CAAGYTEQYF; cdr3_nt: TGTGCCGCGGGCTATACCGAGCAGTACTTC
d_call: TRBD1; v_call: TRBV29-1; clone_size: .; j_call: TRBJ2-3; cdr3_aa: CSVDGDRVANTQYF; cdr3_nt: TGCAGCGTCGATGGGGACAGGGTGGCTAATACGCAGTATTTT
d_call: TRBD1; v_call: TRBV9; clone_size: .; j_call: TRBJ1-2; cdr3_aa: CASSPLWTGDGYTF; cdr3_nt: TGTGCCAGCAGCCCCCTTTGGACAGGGGATGGCTACACCTTC
d_call: .; v_call: TRBV28; clone_size: .; j_call: TRBJ2-3; cdr3_aa: CASSSLGGGITDTQYF; cdr3_nt: TGTGCCAGCAGTTCCCTAGGAGGGGGCATCACAGATACGCAGTATTTT
d_call: .; v_call: TRBV2; clone_size: .; j_call: TRBJ1-4; cdr3_aa: CASSDPRETEKLFF; cdr3_nt: TGTGCCAGCAGTGACCCCAGGGAAACCGAAAAACTGTTTTTT
d_call: TRBD2; v_call: TRBV30; clone_size: .; j_call: TRBJ2-3; cdr3_aa: CAWSKRSLAGRYTQYF; cdr3_nt: TGTGCCTGGAGTAAGCGGAGCCTAGCGGGGCGCTATACGCAGTATTTT
d_call: TRBD2; v_call: TRBV29-1; clone_size: .; j_call: TRBJ2-5; cdr3_aa: CSVEAQTSQRVETQYF; cdr3_nt: TGCAGCGTTGAGGCCCAGACTAGCCAACGGGTCGAGACCCAGTACTTC
d_call: TRBD1; v_call: TRBV18; clone_size: .; j_call: TRBJ1-3; cdr3_aa: CASSPPGQAFRDTIYF; cdr3_nt: TGTGCCAGCTCACCACCGGGACAGGCTTTTCGAGACACCATATATTTT
d_call: TRBD1; v_call: TRBV27; clone_size: .; j_call: TRBJ1-2; cdr3_aa: CASSIGQGARYGYTF; cdr3_nt: TGTGCCAGCAGTATAGGACAGGGGGCGCGGTATGGCTACACCTTC
d_call: TRBD1; v_call: TRBV4-2; clone_size: few; j_call: TRBJ2-7; cdr3_aa: CASSQDGTGAYEQYF; cdr3_nt: TGTGCCAGCAGCCAAGATGGGACAGGGGCCTACGAGCAGTACTTC
d_call: TRBD1; v_call: TRBV19; clone_size: .; j_call: TRBJ2-7; cdr3_aa: CASSAGQGSEQYF; cdr3_nt: TGTGCCAGTAGTGCGGGACAGGGGTCCGAGCAGTACTTC
d_call: .; v_call: TRBV5-6; clone_size: .; j_call: TRBJ2-3; cdr3_aa: CASAGTNEPSTDTQYF; cdr3_nt: TGTGCCAGCGCCGGGACAAATGAACCTAGCACAGATACGCAGTATTTT
d_call: TRBD1; v_call: TRBV4-3; clone_size: .; j_call: TRBJ2-2; cdr3_aa: CASSPEIDRVFAGELFF; cdr3_nt: TGCGCCAGCAGCCCAGAAATAGACAGGGTTTTTGCCGGGGAGCTGTTTTTT
d_call: TRBD1; v_call: TRBV7-2; clone_size: few; j_call: TRBJ2-5; cdr3_aa: CASSLERQGARRETQYF; cdr3_nt: TGTGCCAGCAGCTTAGAGCGACAGGGGGCGAGGCGGGAGACCCAGTACTTC
d_call: .; v_call: TRBV27; clone_size: once; j_call: TRBJ1-5; cdr3_aa: CASSWGSTNQPQHF; cdr3_nt: TGTGCCAGCAGTTGGGGCAGCACAAATCAGCCCCAGCATTTT
d_call: .; v_call: TRBV7-9; clone_size: few; j_call: TRBJ1-4; cdr3_aa: CAIESNRELFF; cdr3_nt: TGTGCCATCGAATCAAACAGGGAACTGTTTTTT
d_call: TRBD2; v_call: TRBV11-2; clone_size: .; j_call: TRBJ2-5; cdr3_aa: CASNGRGGLWETQYF; cdr3_nt: TGTGCCAGCAACGGACGGGGGGGGCTCTGGGAGACCCAGTACTTC
d_call: .; v_call: TRBV2; clone_size: .; j_call: TRBJ2-5; cdr3_aa: CASTLGGVPIQQETQYF; cdr3_nt: TGTGCCAGCACCCTAGGGGGGGTACCAATCCAACAAGAGACCCAGTACTTC
d_call: .; v_call: TRBV7-2; clone_size: .; j_call: TRBJ2-3; cdr3_aa: CASSLEGGPDTQYF; cdr3_nt: TGTGCCAGCAGCTTAGAGGGGGGGCCAGATACGCAGTATTTT
d_call: .; v_call: TRBV19; clone_size: .; j_call: TRBJ1-5; cdr3_aa: CASSPEPVSNQPQHF; cdr3_nt: TGTGCCAGTAGTCCCGAACCGGTTAGCAATCAGCCCCAGCATTTT
d_call: .; v_call: TRBV16; clone_size: .; j_call: TRBJ1-5; cdr3_aa: CASSQSGQRNQPQHF; cdr3_nt: TGTGCCAGCAGCCAATCGGGGCAGCGAAATCAGCCCCAGCATTTT
d_call: TRBD2; v_call: TRBV27; clone_size: .; j_call: TRBJ2-2; cdr3_aa: CASSPGLAGFTGELFF; cdr3_nt: TGTGCCAGCAGTCCCGGACTAGCGGGCTTCACCGGGGAGCTGTTTTTT
d_call: TRBD1; v_call: TRBV2; clone_size: .; j_call: TRBJ2-7; cdr3_aa: CASSELQGVYEQYF; cdr3_nt: TGTGCCAGCAGTGAACTACAGGGGGTCTACGAGCAGTACTTC
d_call: .; v_call: TRBV5-6; clone_size: .; j_call: TRBJ2-7; cdr3_aa: CASSLVGVEQYF; cdr3_nt: TGTGCCAGCAGCTTGGTAGGGGTCGAGCAGTACTTC
d_call: .; v_call: TRBV7-6; clone_size: once; j_call: TRBJ2-7; cdr3_aa: CASSSSGHYYEQYF; cdr3_nt: TGTGCCAGCAGCAGTTCGGGACACTATTACGAGCAGTACTTC
d_call: TRBD1; v_call: TRBV5-8; clone_size: .; j_call: TRBJ1-4; cdr3_aa: CASSKGTAHEKLFF; cdr3_nt: TGTGCCAGCAGCAAAGGGACAGCCCATGAAAAACTGTTTTTT